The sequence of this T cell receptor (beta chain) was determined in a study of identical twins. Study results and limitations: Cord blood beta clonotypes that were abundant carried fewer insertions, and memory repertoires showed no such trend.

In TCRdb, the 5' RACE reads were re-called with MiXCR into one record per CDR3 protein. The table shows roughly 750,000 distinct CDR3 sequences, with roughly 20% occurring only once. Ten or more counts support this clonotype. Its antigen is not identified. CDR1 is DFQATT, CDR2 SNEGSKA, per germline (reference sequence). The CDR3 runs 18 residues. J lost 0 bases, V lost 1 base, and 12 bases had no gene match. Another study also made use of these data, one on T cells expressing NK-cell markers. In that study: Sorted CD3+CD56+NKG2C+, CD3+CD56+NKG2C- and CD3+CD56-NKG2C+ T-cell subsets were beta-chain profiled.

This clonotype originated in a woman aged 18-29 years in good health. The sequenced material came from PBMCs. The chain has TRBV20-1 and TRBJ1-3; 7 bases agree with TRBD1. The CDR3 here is CSARGAGQFKHSGNTIYF. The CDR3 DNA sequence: TGCAGTGCTAGAGGGGCGGGACAGTTCAAACACTCTGGAAACACCATATATTTT.